This paragraph reports one TCR beta chain. This sample was included in a study of control samples from healthy donors and cancer patients. The protocol was immunoSEQ multiplex PCR, while the TCRdb copy is restricted to in-frame clones and leaves out a portion. This sample has 150,000 to 200,000 clones, with 91% found just once. Trimming took 3 bases from V and 3 from J; bases not matched to a gene: 7. This CDR3 has 15 amino acids. Germline V lookup: CDR1 SGDLS, CDR2 YYNGEE. The gene calls are TRBV9 and TRBJ1-1, with TRBD1 matching over 8 bases. The sequencing input was blood. This TCR was sampled from a middle-aged woman in good health. CDR3 sequence (DNA): TGTGCCAGCAGCGCCCTACCAGGGGGCGACACTGAAGCTTTCTTT. This sequence encodes CASSALPGGDTEAFF.